This T cell receptor (beta chain) comes out of a study of beta chain features in type 1 diabetes. Expressed TCRB transcripts were sequenced, since all the RNA that had been isolated was reverse transcribed. Here immunoSEQ multiplex PCR was the method, and the copy in TCRdb shows in-frame clones only, minus some. The top ten hold roughly 0.13% of the sample, which has around 50,000 clones, approximately 40% seen once. The germline V gene encodes CDR1 ENHRY and CDR2 SYGVKD. The CDR3 sequence is 14 residues long. The V gene end was trimmed by 4 bases and the J gene end by 6 bases; junction bases not matched to a gene: 9. Overall study results and limits: Resolution of whether HLA type affects TCRB rearrangement was not achieved here. Among all four CD4+ subsets, Type 1 diabetes patients had TCRB CDR3s that were moderately but significantly shorter.

As for this clone: No antigen is known for it.

The sample was stem cell memory CD4+ T cells from blood. The clonotype comes from a man younger than 45 with type 1 diabetes. This sequence joins TRBV10-3 and TRBJ2-7; TRBD1 aligns across 7 bases. CDR3 residues: CAISGDSNSLEQYF. The CDR3 DNA sequence: TGTGCCATCAGTGGGGACAGTAATTCACTCGAGCAGTACTTC.